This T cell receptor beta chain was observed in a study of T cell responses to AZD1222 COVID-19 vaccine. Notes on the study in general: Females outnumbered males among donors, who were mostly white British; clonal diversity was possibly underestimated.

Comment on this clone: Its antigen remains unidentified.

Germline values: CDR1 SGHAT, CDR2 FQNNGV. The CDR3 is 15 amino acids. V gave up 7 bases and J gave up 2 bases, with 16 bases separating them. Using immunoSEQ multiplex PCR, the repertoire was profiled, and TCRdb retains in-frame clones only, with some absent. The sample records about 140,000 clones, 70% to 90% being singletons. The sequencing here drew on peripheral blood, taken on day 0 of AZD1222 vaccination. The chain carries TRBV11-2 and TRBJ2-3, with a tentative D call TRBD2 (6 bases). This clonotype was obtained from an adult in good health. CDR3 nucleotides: TGTGCCAGCATTATAGGTAGCGGAGCCACAGATACGCAGTATTTT. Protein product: CASIIGSGATDTQYF.